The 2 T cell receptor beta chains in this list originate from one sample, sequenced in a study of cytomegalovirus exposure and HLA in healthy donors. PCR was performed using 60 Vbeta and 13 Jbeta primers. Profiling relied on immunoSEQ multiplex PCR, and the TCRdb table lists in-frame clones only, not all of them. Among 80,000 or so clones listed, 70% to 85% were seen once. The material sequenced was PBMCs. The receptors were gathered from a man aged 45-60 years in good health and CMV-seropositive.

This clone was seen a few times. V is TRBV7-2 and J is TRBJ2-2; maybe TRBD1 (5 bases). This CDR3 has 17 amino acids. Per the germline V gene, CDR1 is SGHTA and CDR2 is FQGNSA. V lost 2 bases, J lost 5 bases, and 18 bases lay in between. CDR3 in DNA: TGTGCCAGCAGCTTATTTGGACATGGGGTGTCGACCGGGGAGCTGTTTTTT. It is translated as CASSLFGHGVSTGELFF.

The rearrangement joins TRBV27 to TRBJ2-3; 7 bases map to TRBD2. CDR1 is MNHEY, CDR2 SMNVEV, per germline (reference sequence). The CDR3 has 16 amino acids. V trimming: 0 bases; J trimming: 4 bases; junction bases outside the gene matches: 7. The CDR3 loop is CASSLSGTTGSDTQYF. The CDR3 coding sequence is TGTGCCAGCAGTTTATCCGGGACTACCGGGTCAGATACGCAGTATTTT.